The sequence of this TCR beta chain was determined in a study of blood T cell repertoires in COVID-19. CDR3 length: 12 residues. The germline V gene has CDR1 SGHRS and CDR2 YFSETQ. Trimming stripped 0 bases from V and 7 bases from J, with 8 bases between. The assay was immunoSEQ multiplex PCR, and TCRdb's table has in-frame clones only and misses some. The profile shows about 89,000 clones, approximately 89% of them singletons. This clone was counted once. The sample consisted of peripheral blood. This sequence originates from a human donor with active COVID-19. The donor label of this sample is uncertain. This chain uses TRBV5-1 with TRBJ2-7; possibly TRBD1 for D (5 bases). CDR3 in DNA: TGCGCCAGCAGCTTGGAACAGGAAGAGCAGTACTTC. This translates into CASSLEQEEQYF. Combining the CDR3 with reference TRBV5-1 and TRBJ2-7 gives the whole variable domain KAGVTQTPRYLIKTRGQQVTLSCSPISGHRSVSWYQQTPGQGLQFLFEYFSETQRNKGNFPGRFSGRQFSNSRSEMNVSTLELGDSALYLCASSLEQEEQYFGPGTRLTVT.